The entry below describes one T cell receptor beta chain. In the original processing: Estimated nucleated cell counts came from reference gene primer amplification. Method: immunoSEQ multiplex PCR; TCRdb's copy keeps in-frame clones and lacks some. V and J calls and clone size are those listed in that table; D and trimming were worked out from the DNA. The repertoire holds under 250,000 clones, 86% seen once, with about 12% in the top ten. The data belong to a study of blood T cell repertoires in COVID-19. Study in general: Samples of COVID-19 (acute and convalescent) were obtained from the United States, Italy and Spain. PBMCs, B-cell-depleted T cells, or T cells provided the cDNA or gDNA that made up the material.

What was sequenced was peripheral blood. This TCR was recovered from a man aged 80 or over with acute or convalescent COVID-19.

CDR3 region: CASRGGLATDTQYF. The CDR3 nucleotides read TGCGCCAGCAGGGGGGGACTAGCTACAGATACGCAGTATTTT. The rearrangement uses TRBV5-1 and TRBJ2-3, with 9 nucleotides matching TRBD2. The CDR3 sequence is 14 residues long. Germline V gives CDR1 SGHRS, CDR2 YFSETQ. The junction had 4 bases not matched to a gene; V was cut back by 5 bases and J by 3 bases. Full variable domain (outside the CDR3, taken from reference TRBV5-1 and TRBJ2-3): KAGVTQTPRYLIKTRGQQVTLSCSPISGHRSVSWYQQTPGQGLQFLFEYFSETQRNKGNFPGRFSGRQFSNSRSEMNVSTLELGDSALYLCASRGGLATDTQYFGPGTRLTVL.